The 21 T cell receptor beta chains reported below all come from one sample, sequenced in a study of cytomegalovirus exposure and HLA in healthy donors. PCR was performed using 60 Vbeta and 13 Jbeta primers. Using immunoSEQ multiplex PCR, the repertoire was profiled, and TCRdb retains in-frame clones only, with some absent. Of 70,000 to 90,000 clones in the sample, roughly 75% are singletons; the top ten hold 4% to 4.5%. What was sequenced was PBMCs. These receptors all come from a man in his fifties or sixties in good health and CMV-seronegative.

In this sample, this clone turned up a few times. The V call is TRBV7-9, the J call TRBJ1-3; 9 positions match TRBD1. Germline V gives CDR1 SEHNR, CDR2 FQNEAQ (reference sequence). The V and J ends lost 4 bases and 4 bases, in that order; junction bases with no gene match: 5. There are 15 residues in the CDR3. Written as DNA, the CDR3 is TGTGCCAGCAGCTCCGGACAGGGGTTGGGAAACACCATATATTTT. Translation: CASSSGQGLGNTIYF.

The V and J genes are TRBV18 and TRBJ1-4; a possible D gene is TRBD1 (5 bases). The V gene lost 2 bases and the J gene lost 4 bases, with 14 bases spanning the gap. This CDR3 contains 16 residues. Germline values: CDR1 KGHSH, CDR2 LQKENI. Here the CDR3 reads CASSPTRGTDNEKLFF. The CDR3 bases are TGTGCCAGCTCACCAACACGGGGGACGGATAATGAAAAACTGTTTTTT.

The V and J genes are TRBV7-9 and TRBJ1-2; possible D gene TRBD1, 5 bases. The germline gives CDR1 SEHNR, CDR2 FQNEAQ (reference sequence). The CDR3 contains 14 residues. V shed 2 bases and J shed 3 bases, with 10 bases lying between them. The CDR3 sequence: CASSLQGSYYGYTF. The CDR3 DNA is TGTGCCAGCAGCTTACAGGGCTCTTACTATGGCTACACCTTC.

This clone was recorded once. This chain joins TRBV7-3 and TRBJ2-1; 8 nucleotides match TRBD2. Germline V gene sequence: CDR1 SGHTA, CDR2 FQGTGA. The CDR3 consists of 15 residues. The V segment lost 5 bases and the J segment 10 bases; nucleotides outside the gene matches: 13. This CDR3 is CASSLRGGGSLEQFF. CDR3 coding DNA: TGTGCCAGCAGCCTAAGGGGCGGGGGGAGCTTGGAGCAGTTCTTC.

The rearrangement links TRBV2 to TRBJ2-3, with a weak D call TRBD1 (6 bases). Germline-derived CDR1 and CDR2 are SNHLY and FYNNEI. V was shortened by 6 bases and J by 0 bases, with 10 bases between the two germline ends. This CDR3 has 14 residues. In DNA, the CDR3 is TGTGCCAGCAGGGGGGCGGGTAGCACAGATACGCAGTATTTT. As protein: CASRGAGSTDTQYF.

The CDR3 here is CASSPEKRGDNEQFF. In nucleotides, the CDR3 is TGTGCCAGCAGCCCCGAGAAGCGGGGGGACAATGAGCAGTTCTTC. The chain combines TRBV27 with TRBJ2-1; 9 bases map to TRBD2. In germline, CDR1 is MNHEY, CDR2 SMNVEV (reference sequence). V trimming: 6 bases; J trimming: 5 bases; junction bases outside the gene matches: 8. The CDR3 has 15 residues.

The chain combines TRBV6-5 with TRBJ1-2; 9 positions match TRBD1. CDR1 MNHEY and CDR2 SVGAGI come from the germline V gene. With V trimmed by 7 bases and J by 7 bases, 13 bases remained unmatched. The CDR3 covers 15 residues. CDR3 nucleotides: TGTGCCAGCACCATTGATCCGGGACAGGGTGGTGGCTACACCTTC. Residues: CASTIDPGQGGGYTF.

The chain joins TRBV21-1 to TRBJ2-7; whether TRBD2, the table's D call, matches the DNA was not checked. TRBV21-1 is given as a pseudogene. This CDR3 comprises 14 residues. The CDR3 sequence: CASSKVRRPYEQYF. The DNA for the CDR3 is TGTGCCAGCAGCAAAGTTCGGCGGCCCTACGAGCAGTACTTC.

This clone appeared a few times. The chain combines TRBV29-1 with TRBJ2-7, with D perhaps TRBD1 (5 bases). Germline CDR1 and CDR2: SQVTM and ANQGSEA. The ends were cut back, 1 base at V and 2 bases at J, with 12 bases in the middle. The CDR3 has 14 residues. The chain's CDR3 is CSVEGQGRPYEQYF. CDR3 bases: TGCAGCGTTGAAGGGCAGGGTAGGCCCTACGAGCAGTACTTC.

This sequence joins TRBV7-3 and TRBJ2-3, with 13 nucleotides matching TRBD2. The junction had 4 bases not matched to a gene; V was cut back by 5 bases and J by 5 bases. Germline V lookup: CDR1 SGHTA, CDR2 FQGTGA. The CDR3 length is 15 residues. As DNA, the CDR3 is TGTGCCAGCAGCGGGACTAGCGGGGTGGGAGATACGCAGTATTTT. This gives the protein CASSGTSGVGDTQYF.

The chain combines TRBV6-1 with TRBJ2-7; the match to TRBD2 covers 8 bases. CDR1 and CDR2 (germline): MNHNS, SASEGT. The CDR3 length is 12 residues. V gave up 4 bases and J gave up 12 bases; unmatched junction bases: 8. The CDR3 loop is CASSVAGGRGYF. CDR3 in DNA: TGTGCCAGCAGTGTGGCGGGGGGCCGGGGGTACTTC.

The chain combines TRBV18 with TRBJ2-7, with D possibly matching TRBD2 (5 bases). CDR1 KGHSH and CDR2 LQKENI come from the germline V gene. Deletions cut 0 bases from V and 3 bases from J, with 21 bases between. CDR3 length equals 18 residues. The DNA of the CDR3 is TGTGCCAGCTCACCACCCCCCGGACGGGGAACCACCTACTACGAGCAGTACTTC. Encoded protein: CASSPPPGRGTTYYEQYF.

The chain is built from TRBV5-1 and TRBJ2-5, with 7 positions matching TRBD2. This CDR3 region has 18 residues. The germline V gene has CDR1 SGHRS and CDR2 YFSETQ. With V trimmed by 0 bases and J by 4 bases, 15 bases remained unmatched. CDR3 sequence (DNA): TGCGCCAGCAGCTTGGAAGGGCTAGCGGACCCCGCGGGAGAGACCCAGTACTTC. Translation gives CASSLEGLADPAGETQYF.

CDR3 coding DNA: TGTGCCAGCAGTTTAACAGGGAACTATGGCTACACCTTC. Its protein product is CASSLTGNYGYTF. The J gene is TRBJ1-2, the V gene TRBV27, with D possibly being TRBD1 (6 bases). CDR1 and CDR2 (germline): MNHEY, SMNVEV (reference sequence). The CDR3 sequence is 13 residues long. V shed 2 bases and J shed 2 bases, with 6 bases lying between them.

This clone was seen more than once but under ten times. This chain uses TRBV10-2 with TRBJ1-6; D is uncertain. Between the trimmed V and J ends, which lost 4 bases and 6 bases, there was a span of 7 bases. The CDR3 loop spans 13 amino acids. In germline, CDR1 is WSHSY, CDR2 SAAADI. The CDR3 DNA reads TGCGCCAGCAGTGTTGTCAGTAATTCACCCCTCCACTTT. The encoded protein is CASSVVSNSPLHF.

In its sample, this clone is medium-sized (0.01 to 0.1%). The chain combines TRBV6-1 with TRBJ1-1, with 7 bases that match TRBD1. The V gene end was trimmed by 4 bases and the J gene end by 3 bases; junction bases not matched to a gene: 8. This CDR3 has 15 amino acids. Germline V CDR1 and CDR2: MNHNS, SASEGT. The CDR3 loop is CASSAEGAGYTEAFF. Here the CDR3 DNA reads TGTGCCAGCAGTGCAGAGGGGGCTGGGTACACTGAAGCTTTCTTT.

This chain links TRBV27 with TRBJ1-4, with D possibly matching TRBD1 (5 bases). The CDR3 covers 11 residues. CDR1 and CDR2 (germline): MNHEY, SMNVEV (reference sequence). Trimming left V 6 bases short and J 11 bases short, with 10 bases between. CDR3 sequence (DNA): TGTGCCAGCAGGGACCGGGGGAAACTGTTTTTT. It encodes CASRDRGKLFF.

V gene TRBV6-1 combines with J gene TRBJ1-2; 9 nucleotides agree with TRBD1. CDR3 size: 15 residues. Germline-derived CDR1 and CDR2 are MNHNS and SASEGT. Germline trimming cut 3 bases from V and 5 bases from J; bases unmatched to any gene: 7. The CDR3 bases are TGTGCCAGCAGTGACGGGACAGGGAGTAATTATGGCTACACCTTC. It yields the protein CASSDGTGSNYGYTF.

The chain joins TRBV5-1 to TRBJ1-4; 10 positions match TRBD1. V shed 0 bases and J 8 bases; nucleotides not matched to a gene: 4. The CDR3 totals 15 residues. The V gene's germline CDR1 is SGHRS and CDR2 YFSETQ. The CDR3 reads CASSLGQGAGEKLFF. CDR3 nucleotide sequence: TGCGCCAGCAGCTTGGGACAGGGGGCCGGAGAAAAACTGTTTTTT.

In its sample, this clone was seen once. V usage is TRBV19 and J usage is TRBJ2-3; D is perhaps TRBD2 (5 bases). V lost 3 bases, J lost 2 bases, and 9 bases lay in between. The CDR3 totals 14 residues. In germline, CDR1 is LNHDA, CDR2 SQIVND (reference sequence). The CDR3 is CASSMRGNTDTQYF. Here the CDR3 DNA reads TGTGCCAGTAGTATGCGAGGGAACACAGATACGCAGTATTTT.

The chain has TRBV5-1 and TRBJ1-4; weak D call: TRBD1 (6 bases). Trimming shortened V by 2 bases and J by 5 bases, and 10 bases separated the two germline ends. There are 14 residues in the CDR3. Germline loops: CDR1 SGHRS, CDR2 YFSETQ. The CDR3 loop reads CASSLWGPNEKLFF. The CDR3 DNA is TGCGCCAGCAGCTTATGGGGGCCGAATGAAAAACTGTTTTTT.